This T cell receptor beta chain was recorded in a study of shared clonotypes between healthy human individuals. Findings and caveats of the study: Sorted-subset samples were not fully sequenced, rarefaction indicated. Naive CD4 clonotypes were shared across several donors at about 5%.

Data came from immunoSEQ multiplex PCR; TCRdb stores just in-frame clones and leaves some out. The sample lists 2 million or so clones, roughly 94% occurring once. Germline CDR1 and CDR2: MGHRA and YSYEKL. The V and J ends lost 3 bases and 4 bases, in that order; junction bases with no gene match: 0. The CDR3 runs to 13 residues. Every donor was a Caucasian adult from Nashville, Tennessee. Subsets obtained from CD4+ cells comprised CD45RA+ naive and CD45RA-negative memory cells. A remark on this clone: Its antigen is still unknown. This same CDR3 is encoded by further DNA sequences in the sample.

This clonotype was obtained from a young man in good health. Sequenced material: naive CD4+ T cells sorted from blood. Subset in this sample: CD45RA+ positively selected. The V gene is TRBV4-1, the J gene TRBJ1-5, with 7 bases fitting TRBD1. CDR3 region: CASSQDRNQPQHF. CDR3 nucleotides: TGCGCCAGCAGCCAGGACAGGAATCAGCCCCAGCATTTT.